This T cell receptor (beta chain) was obtained from a study of T cells in Graves' hyperthyroidism and ophthalmopathy. Out of approximately 10 ml of fresh peripheral blood came the PBMCs. General study results and limits: Blood held most thyroid clonotypes expanded above 0.001 frequency.

CDR1 is MDHEN and CDR2 is SYDVKM in the germline V gene. The germline V and J ends were trimmed by 0 bases and 0 bases, with 11 bases remaining between them. The CDR3 spans 16 residues. TCR beta CDR3 sequences were amplified from RNA transcripts. During a first-round RT-PCR of the TCR CDR3, the HTBI primer set was used. TCRdb independently ran MiXCR on the multiplex PCR reads; one entry per CDR3 protein. The sample consists of about 690,000 distinct CDR3 sequences, 17% of them appearing once. There are many counts of this clonotype. Its antigen is unknown. This chain connects TRBV28 to TRBJ1-2, with a tentative D call TRBD1 (6 bases). The sequence came from a man between 50 and 59 years old with Graves' hyperthyroidism. The material sequenced was blood. CDR3 coding DNA: TGTGCCAGCAGTTTATGGGGGGCCAAATCTAACTATGGCTACACCTTC. Amino acids: CASSLWGAKSNYGYTF.